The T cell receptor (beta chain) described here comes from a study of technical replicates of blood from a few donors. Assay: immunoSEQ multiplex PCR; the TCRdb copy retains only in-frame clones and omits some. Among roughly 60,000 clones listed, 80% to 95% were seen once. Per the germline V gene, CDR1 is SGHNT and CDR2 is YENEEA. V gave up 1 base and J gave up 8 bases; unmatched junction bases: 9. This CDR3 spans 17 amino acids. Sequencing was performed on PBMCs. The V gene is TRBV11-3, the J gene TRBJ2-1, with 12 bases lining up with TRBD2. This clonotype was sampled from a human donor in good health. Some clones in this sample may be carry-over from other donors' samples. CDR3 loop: CASSLGKTSGSEDEQFF. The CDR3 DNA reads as TGTGCCAGCAGCTTAGGAAAGACTAGCGGGAGTGAGGATGAGCAGTTCTTC.